This TCR beta chain was retrieved from a study of shared clonotypes between healthy human individuals. Notes on the study in general: Among non-shared clonotypes, generation probabilities were lower than among those shared by all four donors. Sequencing depth was expected to affect clonotype sharing among donors.

This clone is a singleton in its sample. What it binds is not known. Some clones are missing from TCRdb's copy, which holds only in-frame ones; the method was immunoSEQ multiplex PCR. In the table there are 2 million to 2.5 million clones, under 97% of which are singletons. CDR3 length: 14 residues. Germline V CDR1 and CDR2: SGHRS, YFSETQ. Trimming removed 4 bases from V and 4 bases from J, with 15 bases in between. The J gene is TRBJ2-7, the V gene TRBV5-1; weak D call: TRBD1 (5 bases). The receptor comes from a man between 18 and 29 years old in good health. The sequencing input was naive CD4+ T cells sorted from blood. Stated subset: CD45RA+ positively selected. The CDR3 sequence is CASSGVGDLYEQYF. CDR3 nucleotides: TGCGCCAGCAGCGGGGTAGGGGATCTGTACGAGCAGTACTTC.